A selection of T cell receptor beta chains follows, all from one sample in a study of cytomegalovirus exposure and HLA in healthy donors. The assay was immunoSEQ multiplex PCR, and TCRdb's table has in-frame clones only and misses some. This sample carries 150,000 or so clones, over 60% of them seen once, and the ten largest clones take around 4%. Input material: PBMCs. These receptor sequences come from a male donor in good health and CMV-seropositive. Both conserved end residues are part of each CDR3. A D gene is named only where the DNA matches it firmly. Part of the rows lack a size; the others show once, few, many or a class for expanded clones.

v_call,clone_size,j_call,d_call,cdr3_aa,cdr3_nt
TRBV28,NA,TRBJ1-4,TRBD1,CASSLPFYRGSNEKLFF,TGTGCCAGCAGTTTACCTTTTTACAGGGGATCTAATGAAAAACTGTTTTTT
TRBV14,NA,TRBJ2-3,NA,CASSPAGTGSQYF,TGTGCCAGCAGCCCGGCAGGAACAGGCTCGCAGTATTTT
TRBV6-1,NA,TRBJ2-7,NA,CASSDRSGEQYF,TGTGCCAGCAGTGATCGGAGCGGCGAGCAGTACTTC
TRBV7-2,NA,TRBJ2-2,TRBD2,CASSFGGSTGELFF,TGTGCCAGCAGCTTCGGGGGGAGTACCGGGGAGCTGTTTTTT
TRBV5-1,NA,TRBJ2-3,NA,CASSLRQGGITDTQYF,TGCGCCAGCAGCTTAAGACAGGGCGGGATCACAGATACGCAGTATTTT
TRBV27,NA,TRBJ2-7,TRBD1,CASRSGTGKQYF,TGTGCCAGCAGGTCCGGGACAGGGAAGCAGTACTTC
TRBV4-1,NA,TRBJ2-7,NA,CASSQADRNYEQYF,TGCGCCAGCAGCCAAGCCGACAGAAACTACGAGCAGTACTTC
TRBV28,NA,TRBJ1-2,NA,CASGLTQQGNTF,TGTGCCAGCGGACTGACCCAACAGGGAAACACCTTC
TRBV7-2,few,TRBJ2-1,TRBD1,CASSLNRGSYNEQFF,TGTGCCAGCAGCTTAAACAGGGGGTCCTACAATGAGCAGTTCTTC
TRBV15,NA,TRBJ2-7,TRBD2,CATSDVGGGRSYEQYF,TGTGCCACCAGCGATGTAGGCGGGGGGCGATCCTACGAGCAGTACTTC
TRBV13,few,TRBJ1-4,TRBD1,CASSTGGVEKLFF,TGTGCCAGCAGTACAGGGGGAGTGGAAAAACTGTTTTTT
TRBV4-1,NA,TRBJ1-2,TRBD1,CASSQDGRGLYGYTF,TGCGCCAGCAGCCAAGATGGCAGGGGGCTTTATGGCTACACCTTC
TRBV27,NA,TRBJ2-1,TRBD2,CASSPLAGGPYNEQFF,TGTGCCAGCAGTCCCCTAGCGGGGGGACCTTACAATGAGCAGTTCTTC
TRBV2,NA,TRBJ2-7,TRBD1,CASRQTGGVYEQYF,TGTGCCAGCAGGCAGACAGGGGGCGTCTACGAGCAGTACTTC
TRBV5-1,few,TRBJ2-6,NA,CASSSLETGANGLTF,TGCGCCAGCAGCTCGTTAGAAACTGGGGCCAACGGCCTGACTTTC
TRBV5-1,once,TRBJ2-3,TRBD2,CASSLAQTSGGAFQGTDTQYF,TGCGCCAGCAGCTTGGCACAGACTAGCGGGGGGGCCTTTCAAGGCACAGATACGCAGTATTTT
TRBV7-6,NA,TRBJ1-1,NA,CASSLERESQAFF,TGTGCCAGCAGCTTAGAGCGGGAAAGCCAAGCTTTCTTT
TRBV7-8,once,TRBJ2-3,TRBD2,CASSFSGGLTDTQYF,TGTGCCAGCAGCTTTAGCGGGGGACTCACAGATACGCAGTATTTT